These 13 T cell receptor beta chains were sequenced from one sample in a study of T cells in Graves' hyperthyroidism and ophthalmopathy. Amplification of TCR beta CDR3 regions used RNA as the template. Initially, a first-round RT-PCR of the TCR CDR3 employed the HTBI primer set. One entry per CDR3 protein, called by TCRdb with MiXCR from the multiplex PCR reads. The repertoire consists of roughly 800,000 distinct CDR3 sequences, with 38% occurring once and the leading ten covering approximately 8.7%. The sequencing input was blood. These receptors all come from a man younger than 35 with Graves' hyperthyroidism.

A note on this clonotype: At one of its ends the junction is not consistent with the germline gene, which may arise from a read error. The J gene is TRBJ2-5, the V gene TRBV7-8; perhaps D is TRBD1 or TRBD2 (5 bases each). Germline loops: CDR1 SGHVS, CDR2 FQNEAQ. CDR3 length equals 15 residues. CDR3 nucleotides: TGTGTCAGCAGCTTAGAGGACACTTGGGGGGAGACCCAGTACTTC. Protein: CVSSLEDTWGETQYF.

This chain uses TRBV25-1 with TRBJ1-3; D call uncertain. V lost 1 base to trimming and J lost 8 bases, with 12 bases between them. The CDR3 has 14 residues. Germline V gene lookup returns CDR1 MGHDK and CDR2 SYGVNS. The CDR3 sequence: CASSEWEDGYTIYF. CDR3 DNA sequence: TGTGCCAGCAGTGAATGGGAGGATGGCTACACCATATATTTT.

This clonotype came up once. The chain is built from TRBV29-1 and TRBJ2-7; 10 bases map to TRBD1. This CDR3 has 16 amino acids. V was pared by 0 bases and J by 1 base, with 6 bases of the junction left unmatched. From germline, CDR1 is SQVTM and CDR2 ANQGSEA. CDR3 sequence: CSVEEIPGQGSYEQYF. CDR3 bases: TGCAGCGTTGAAGAAATTCCGGGACAGGGGTCCTACGAGCAGTACTTC.

The rearrangement joins TRBV4-1 to TRBJ1-1, with D unresolved. The V end lost 0 bases, the J end lost 1 base, and 6 bases lay between the germline ends. Germline lookup yields CDR1 MGHRA and CDR2 YSYEKL. This CDR3 region has 14 residues. The CDR3 coding sequence is TGCGCCAGCAGCCAAGAGCCAGAGAACACTGAAGCTTTCTTT. Protein sequence: CASSQEPENTEAFF.

This clonotype has just a few counts. The gene calls are TRBV6-5 and TRBJ2-2, with D possibly matching TRBD2 (6 bases). From germline, CDR1 is MNHEY and CDR2 SVGAGI. Trimming stripped 0 bases from V and 3 bases from J, with 17 bases between. This CDR3 region has 18 residues. The CDR3 is CASSYSFPTGGDTGELFF. The DNA of the CDR3 is TGTGCCAGCAGTTACTCTTTCCCCACAGGCGGGGACACCGGGGAGCTGTTTTTT.

V and J are TRBV19 and TRBJ1-2; D ambiguous. This CDR3 region has 11 residues. Germline CDR1 and CDR2: LNHDA and SQIVND (reference sequence). For the CDR3, the DNA is TGTGCTAGCGAGGCAGGCTATGGCTACACCTTC. This sequence encodes CASEAGYGYTF.

This sequence joins TRBV29-1 and TRBJ2-7; D may be TRBD1 or TRBD2 (5 bases each). Looked up from germline, CDR1 is SQVTM and CDR2 is ANQGSEA. The V end was cut by 6 bases, the J end by 7 bases, with 22 bases between. CDR3 size: 14 residues. The CDR3 DNA sequence: TGCAGCGTCGCGTGGGACGGGACCTCCTGGGAGCAGTACTTC. Amino acid sequence: CSVAWDGTSWEQYF.

The chain has TRBV7-2 and TRBJ2-2; 10 bases line up with TRBD2. The V segment lost 6 bases and the J segment 6 bases; nucleotides outside the gene matches: 13. This CDR3 region has 17 residues. Germline V gene lookup returns CDR1 SGHTA and CDR2 FQGNSA. Written as DNA, the CDR3 is TGTGCCAGCAGTTACTCGAAGAGCGGGAGGGCCGCCGGGGAGCTGTTTTTT. It encodes CASSYSKSGRAAGELFF.

The chain's CDR3 is CASSLETGFPYEQYF. The DNA of the CDR3 is TGTGCCAGCAGCTTGGAGACAGGGTTCCCCTACGAGCAGTACTTC. This chain links TRBV7-9 with TRBJ2-7, with 7 bases lining up with TRBD1. V trimming: 3 bases; J trimming: 2 bases; junction bases outside the gene matches: 7. CDR1 and CDR2 from the germline V gene are SEHNR and FQNEAQ (reference sequence). The CDR3 totals 15 residues.

This clonotype was seen only a few times. V and J are TRBV5-1 and TRBJ1-5; TRBD1 might be the D (6 bases). V lost 1 base, J lost 3 bases, and 11 bases lay in between. The CDR3 totals 15 residues. Per germline, CDR1 SGHRS and CDR2 YFSETQ. The DNA of the CDR3 is TGCGCCAGCAGCTTGCTTGGACAGATCAATCAGCCCCAGCATTTT. Its translation: CASSLLGQINQPQHF.

V is TRBV29-1 and J is TRBJ2-5; D is undetermined. Trimming took 1 base from V and 6 from J, leaving 15 bases between them. The CDR3 extends over 14 amino acids. Germline CDR1 is SQVTM and CDR2 is ANQGSEA. CDR3 amino acids: CSVEVWTGLKTQYF. Written as DNA, the CDR3 is TGCAGCGTTGAAGTTTGGACGGGTCTTAAGACCCAGTACTTC.

This clonotype was observed many times. The J gene is TRBJ2-7, the V gene TRBV20-1; D remains unclear. Per the germline V gene, CDR1 is DFQATT and CDR2 is SNEGSKA (reference sequence). The V end was cut by 5 bases, the J end by 4 bases, with 18 bases between. The CDR3 loop spans 14 amino acids. For the CDR3, the DNA is TGCAGTGCTTGGCCGACTTCTTACCTTTACGAGCAGTACTTC. This codes for CSAWPTSYLYEQYF.

This clonotype was seen repeatedly, ten times or more. This rearrangement joins TRBV5-1 to TRBJ1-4; D gene unclear. CDR1 is SGHRS, CDR2 YFSETQ, per germline. This CDR3 region has 14 residues. V gave up 2 bases and J gave up 3 bases, with 8 bases separating them. Written as DNA, the CDR3 is TGCGCCAGCAGCTTAGAGGACGCTAATGAAAAACTGTTTTTT. Translating gives CASSLEDANEKLFF.